The 11 T cell receptor beta chains given below trace back to one sample, sequenced in a study of cytomegalovirus exposure and HLA in healthy donors. Both 60 Vbeta primers and 13 Jbeta primers went into the PCR. Profiled with immunoSEQ multiplex PCR; TCRdb holds only in-frame clones, not every one. The table shows under 200,000 clones, with about 79% occurring only once. The sample was PBMCs. The receptor source for this set is a woman in her 50s in good health and CMV-seronegative.

The rearrangement joins TRBV25-1 to TRBJ2-2; D gene unclear. Trimming left V 7 bases short and J 0 bases short, with 6 bases between. Germline CDR1 is MGHDK and CDR2 is SYGVNS. The CDR3 contains 13 residues. The CDR3 nucleotides read TGTGCCAGCACCAAAACGAACACCGGGGAGCTGTTTTTT. Residues: CASTKTNTGELFF.

The chain recombines TRBV27 with TRBJ2-1, with 7 bases that match TRBD1. Unmatched junction bases numbered 23, after V lost 6 bases and J lost 6 bases. This CDR3 region has 19 residues. CDR1 and CDR2 from the germline V gene are MNHEY and SMNVEV (reference sequence). This chain's CDR3 is CASSSPLMADRARSNEQFF. The CDR3 DNA reads as TGTGCCAGCAGCTCTCCTCTTATGGCCGACAGGGCCCGATCCAATGAGCAGTTCTTC.

This rearrangement joins TRBV7-2 to TRBJ1-2, with D possibly TRBD1 on 5 matching bases. Per germline, CDR1 SGHTA and CDR2 FQGNSA. The CDR3 runs 16 residues. Trimming shortened V by 1 base and J by 2 bases, and 14 bases separated the two germline ends. This chain's CDR3 is CASSLGSGGVNYGYTF. In DNA, the CDR3 is TGTGCCAGCAGCTTAGGTTCGGGGGGAGTGAACTATGGCTACACCTTC.

The chain employs TRBV6-1 and TRBJ2-2, with TRBD2 matching over 7 bases. V lost 4 bases and J lost 0; bases outside the gene matches: 2. Germline lookup yields CDR1 MNHNS and CDR2 SASEGT. The CDR3 is 15 residues long. Here the CDR3 reads CASSGSGTNTGELFF. The CDR3 DNA is TGTGCCAGCAGTGGGAGCGGGACGAACACCGGGGAGCTGTTTTTT.

This chain joins TRBV28 and TRBJ1-4; TRBD1 is a possible D gene (5 bases). Germline V gives CDR1 MDHEN, CDR2 SYDVKM. Trimming took 6 bases from V and 10 from J, leaving 21 bases between them. The CDR3 runs 15 residues. The CDR3 region is CASRGKGLPMGKLFF. For the CDR3, the DNA is TGTGCCAGCAGGGGGAAGGGACTCCCGATGGGAAAACTGTTTTTT.

The rearrangement uses TRBV7-6 and TRBJ2-6; TRBD1 might be the D (6 bases). CDR3 length: 18 residues. Germline-derived CDR1 and CDR2 are SGHVS and FNYEAQ. The germline V and J ends were trimmed by 2 bases and 0 bases, with 14 bases remaining between them. In DNA, the CDR3 is TGTGCCAGCAGCTTACGGGACATCTCGACCTCTGGGGCCAACGTCCTGACTTTC. Its protein is CASSLRDISTSGANVLTF.

The chain combines TRBV5-6 with TRBJ1-2, with 8 bases aligning to TRBD1. J gave up 6 bases and V 4 bases, and 8 bases lay outside the gene matches. Germline CDR1 is SGHDT and CDR2 is YYEEEE. The CDR3 contains 14 residues. This CDR3 is CASSPWTGYHGYTF. The DNA for the CDR3 is TGTGCCAGCAGCCCCTGGACAGGGTACCATGGCTACACCTTC.

The chain employs TRBV9 and TRBJ2-7, with a possible D match to TRBD1 (12 bases). The V gene lost 4 bases and the J gene lost 6 bases, with 26 bases spanning the gap. Per germline, CDR1 SGDLS and CDR2 YYNGEE. The CDR3 is 17 residues long. The DNA of the CDR3 is TGTGCCAGCAGCAATAGCGGGAGGGGACAGGGGGCGGGCGAGCAGTACTTC. As protein: CASSNSGRGQGAGEQYF.

V usage is TRBV27 and J usage is TRBJ1-5, with D possibly being TRBD1 (5 bases). The CDR3 has 14 amino acids. Germline loops: CDR1 MNHEY, CDR2 SMNVEV (reference sequence). V was clipped by 8 bases and J by 4 bases, with 15 bases between them. The CDR3 region is CASGSGVGNQPQHF. The CDR3 DNA reads as TGTGCCAGCGGTTCGGGGGTGGGAAATCAGCCCCAGCATTTT.

This chain uses TRBV5-6 with TRBJ1-5, with a tentative D call TRBD1 (5 bases). CDR1 SGHDT and CDR2 YYEEEE come from the germline V gene. The CDR3 consists of 15 residues. Between the trimmed V and J ends, which lost 4 bases and 2 bases, there was a span of 13 bases. The CDR3 region has the DNA TGTGCCAGCAGCCCAGGTGACAGCCGCAATCAGCCCCAGCATTTT. This translates into CASSPGDSRNQPQHF.

The rearrangement links TRBV12-2 to TRBJ2-1; the table calls TRBD2, which could not be checked here. TRBV12-2 is given as a pseudogene. The CDR3 has 19 residues. In nucleotides, the CDR3 is TGTGCAAGTCGCTTGCCCAGGCTAGCGGGAGGGCCCAAAAACAATGAGCAGTTCTTC. It codes for CASRLPRLAGGPKNNEQFF.